The 4 T cell receptor beta chains given below trace back to one sample, sequenced in a study of blood T cell repertoires in COVID-19. Profiling relied on immunoSEQ multiplex PCR, and the TCRdb table lists in-frame clones only, not all of them. The table lists under 250,000 clones, roughly nine tenths of them singletons. The specimen was peripheral blood. All receptors come from a woman aged 60-75 years who had recovered from COVID-19.

The CDR3 is CASDQGASQSSYNSPLHF. CDR3 DNA sequence: TGTGCCAGCGATCAGGGGGCATCCCAAAGCTCCTATAATTCACCCCTCCACTTT. The V call is TRBV21-1, the J call TRBJ1-6; the table's D call of TRBD1 was not tested on the DNA. TRBV21-1 is a recognized pseudogene. CDR3 size: 18 residues.

The rearrangement uses TRBV2 and TRBJ1-1; D not resolved. The germline gives CDR1 SNHLY, CDR2 FYNNEI. The CDR3 is 12 amino acids. Trimming left V 11 bases short and J 3 bases short, with 13 bases between. CDR3 sequence (DNA): TGTGCCGGAAGCAGCGTAGACACTGAAGCTTTCTTT. Translation gives CAGSSVDTEAFF.

The CDR3 nucleotides read TGTGCCAGCGGGGGTACAGGGGGCTCCGGCACTGAAGCTTTCTTT. It translates to CASGGTGGSGTEAFF. The chain links TRBV2 to TRBJ1-1; the match to TRBD1 covers 9 bases. Looked up from germline, CDR1 is SNHLY and CDR2 is FYNNEI. This CDR3 spans 15 amino acids. V shed 8 bases, J shed 4 bases, and the junction held 11 bases outside the gene matches.

The chain couples TRBV28 to TRBJ1-1, with TRBD1 matching 11 bases. CDR3 length: 15 residues. V was clipped by 6 bases and J by 7 bases; unmatched bases: 10. Germline CDR1 and CDR2: MDHEN and SYDVKM. CDR3 in DNA: TGTGCCAGCAGCTTGACCGGGACAGGGGGGTATGAAGCTTTCTTT. The encoded protein is CASSLTGTGGYEAFF.